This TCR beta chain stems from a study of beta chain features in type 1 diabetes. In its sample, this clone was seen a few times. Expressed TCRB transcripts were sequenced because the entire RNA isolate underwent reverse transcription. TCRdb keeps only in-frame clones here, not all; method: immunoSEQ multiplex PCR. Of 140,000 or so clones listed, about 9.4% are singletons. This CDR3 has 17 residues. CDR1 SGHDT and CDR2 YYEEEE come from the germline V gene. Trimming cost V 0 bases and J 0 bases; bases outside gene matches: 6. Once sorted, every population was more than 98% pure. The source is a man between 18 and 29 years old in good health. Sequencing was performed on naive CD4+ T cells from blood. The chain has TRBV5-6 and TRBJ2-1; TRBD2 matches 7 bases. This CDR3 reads CASSLVSGSSSYNEQFF. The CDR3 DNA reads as TGTGCCAGCAGCTTGGTTAGCGGGTCGAGCTCCTACAATGAGCAGTTCTTC.